This TCR beta chain was identified during a study of OX40 agonist ivuxolimab in advanced cancers. The method was immunoSEQ multiplex PCR; TCRdb's version includes in-frame clones alone and lacks a portion of them. The repertoire holds approximately 71,000 clones, with around four fifths as singletons. V dropped 3 bases and J dropped 1 base, with 4 bases sitting between them. Germline V gene lookup returns CDR1 MDHEN and CDR2 SYDVKM. The CDR3 has 13 residues. The rearrangement links TRBV28 to TRBJ1-5, with no clear D. The sequencing used CD4+ or CD8+ T cells sorted from blood, collected in a trial of the OX40 agonist ivuxolimab. This clonotype was obtained from an adult with an advanced solid tumor such as melanoma, head and neck, liver or kidney cancer. The CDR3 is CASSFGSNQPQHF. CDR3 in DNA: TGTGCCAGCAGTTTCGGCAGCAATCAGCCCCAGCATTTT.